A selection of T cell receptor beta chains follows, all from one sample in a study of CD8 T cells in Susac syndrome. TCRdb itself ran the immunoSEQ multiplex PCR reads through MiXCR, one entry per CDR3 protein. The sample lists roughly 200,000 distinct CDR3 sequences, roughly 94% occurring once. Material: CD4+ T cells from PBMCs. The source of these receptors is a human donor with multiple sclerosis. The CDR3 runs from the conserved cysteine through the conserved F or W. Expanded clones get a size class; other rows say once, few or many, or leave the size out.

V gene: TRBV20-1
clone size: NA
CDR3 protein: CSATRDVGYTF

V gene: TRBV11-2
clone size: NA
CDR3 protein: CASHRLQNTGELFF

V gene: TRBV20-1
clone size: NA
CDR3 protein: CSARRDRQETQYF

V gene: TRBV6-1
clone size: NA
CDR3 protein: CASIGTEGNQPQHF

V gene: TRBV30
clone size: few
CDR3 protein: CAWSGGGETQYF

V gene: TRBV9
clone size: NA
CDR3 protein: CASSVGKGNTEAFF

V gene: TRBV30
clone size: NA
CDR3 protein: CAWRSAGHTIYF

V gene: TRBV14
clone size: NA
CDR3 protein: CASSIRTGNTEAFF

V gene: TRBV30
clone size: NA
CDR3 protein: CAFGRANTEAFF

V gene: TRBV3-1
clone size: NA
CDR3 protein: CASSQDRASRGYTF

V gene: TRBV30
clone size: NA
CDR3 protein: CAWKSVAHTGELFF

V gene: TRBV7-9
clone size: NA
CDR3 protein: CASSFLRLVAVAEETQYF

V gene: TRBV3-1
clone size: NA
CDR3 protein: CASSPLGGGSADTQYF

V gene: TRBV2
clone size: once
CDR3 protein: CASSARTGSTDTQYF

V gene: TRBV3-1
clone size: NA
CDR3 protein: CASSRSSGYEQYF

V gene: TRBV29-1
clone size: few
CDR3 protein: CSVEGSGDYEQYF

V gene: TRBV28
clone size: NA
CDR3 protein: CASSFGGADEQFF

V gene: TRBV4-2
clone size: NA
CDR3 protein: CASSQETGAKNIQYF

V gene: TRBV29-1
clone size: once
CDR3 protein: CSVRGPGRSTEAFF

V gene: TRBV19
clone size: once
CDR3 protein: CASSYLGLAGTADTQYF

V gene: TRBV5-1
clone size: NA
CDR3 protein: CASSLVTKETQYF

V gene: TRBV15
clone size: NA
CDR3 protein: CATSGDRDTEAFF

V gene: TRBV29-1
clone size: once
CDR3 protein: CSVRHRGAYGYTF

V gene: TRBV20-1
clone size: NA
CDR3 protein: CSATSAQLAKNIQYF

V gene: TRBV3-1
clone size: NA
CDR3 protein: CASSQRSHYGYTF

V gene: TRBV2
clone size: NA
CDR3 protein: CASSERAFNQPQHF

V gene: TRBV13
clone size: NA
CDR3 protein: CASSLNLFYEQYF

V gene: TRBV2
clone size: NA
CDR3 protein: CASSEGHMNYGYTF

V gene: TRBV20-1
clone size: NA
CDR3 protein: CSALPGLEHSSYNEQFF

V gene: TRBV13
clone size: NA
CDR3 protein: CASSLTQRAYNEQFF

V gene: TRBV3-1
clone size: NA
CDR3 protein: CASRPSGGDHNEQFF

V gene: TRBV27
clone size: NA
CDR3 protein: CASWGRDSLPGGYTF

V gene: TRBV29-1
clone size: NA
CDR3 protein: CSALQGTEQPQHF

V gene: TRBV7-9
clone size: NA
CDR3 protein: CASSDQGNVGTEAFF

V gene: TRBV9
clone size: NA
CDR3 protein: CASSIRDTNVLTF

V gene: TRBV5-1
clone size: NA
CDR3 protein: CASSLERGATDTQYF

V gene: TRBV2
clone size: NA
CDR3 protein: CASSLNRGSYEQYF

V gene: TRBV6-6
clone size: NA
CDR3 protein: CASTQGDRGFDEQFF

V gene: TRBV29-1
clone size: NA
CDR3 protein: CSVKQHMNTEAFF

V gene: TRBV20-1
clone size: NA
CDR3 protein: CSAREARGAYNEQFF

V gene: TRBV27
clone size: NA
CDR3 protein: CASGYRGGNYGYTF

V gene: TRBV5-1
clone size: NA
CDR3 protein: CASSGTGIEQYF